The subject of this entry is one T cell receptor beta chain. Vbeta (60) and Jbeta (13) primers were used in the PCR. Assay used: immunoSEQ multiplex PCR; TCRdb lists only in-frame clones, some missing. Of about 170,000 clones in the sample, approximately 84% were seen once. From germline, CDR1 is MDHEN and CDR2 SYDVKM. V was shortened by 7 bases and J by 4 bases, with 19 bases between the two germline ends. The CDR3 loop spans 15 amino acids. The data belong to a study of cytomegalovirus exposure and HLA in healthy donors. The genes are TRBV28 and TRBJ1-1; unclear D gene. The sequencing input was PBMCs. The TCR was taken from a boy aged 2-9 years in good health and CMV-seronegative. The CDR3 is CASIAPTYLSTEAFF. CDR3 coding DNA: TGTGCCAGCATCGCTCCAACTTACCTTTCCACTGAAGCTTTCTTT. Filled out from reference TRBV28 and TRBJ1-1, the complete variable domain reads DVKVTQSSRYLVKRTGEKVFLECVQDMDHENMFWYRQDPGLGLRLIYFSYDVKMKEKGDIPEGYSVSREKKERFSLILESASTNQTSMYLCASIAPTYLSTEAFFGQGTRLTVV.